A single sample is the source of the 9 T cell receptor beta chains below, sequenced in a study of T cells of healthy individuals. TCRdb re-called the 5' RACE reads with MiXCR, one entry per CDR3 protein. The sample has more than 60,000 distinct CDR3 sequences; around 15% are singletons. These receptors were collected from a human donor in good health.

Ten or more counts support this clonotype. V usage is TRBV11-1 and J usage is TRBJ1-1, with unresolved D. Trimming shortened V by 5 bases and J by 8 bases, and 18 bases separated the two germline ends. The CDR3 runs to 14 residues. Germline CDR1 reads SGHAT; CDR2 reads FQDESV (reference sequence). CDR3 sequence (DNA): TGTGCCAGCAGCGTAGATCGATTGGCAGAAGAAGCTTTCTTT. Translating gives CASSVDRLAEEAFF. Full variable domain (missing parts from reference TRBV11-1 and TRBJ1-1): EAEVAQSPRYKITEKSQAVAFWCDPISGHATLYWYRQILGQGPELLVQFQDESVVDDSQLPKDRFSAERLKGVDSTLKIQPAELGDSAMYLCASSVDRLAEEAFFGQGTRLTVV.

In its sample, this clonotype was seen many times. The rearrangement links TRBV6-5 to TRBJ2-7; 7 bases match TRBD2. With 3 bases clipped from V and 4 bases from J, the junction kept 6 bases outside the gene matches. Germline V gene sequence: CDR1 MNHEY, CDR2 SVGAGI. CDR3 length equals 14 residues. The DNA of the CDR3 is TGTGCCAGCAGTTATTCGTGGCGGGAGTACGAGCAGTACTTC. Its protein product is CASSYSWREYEQYF.

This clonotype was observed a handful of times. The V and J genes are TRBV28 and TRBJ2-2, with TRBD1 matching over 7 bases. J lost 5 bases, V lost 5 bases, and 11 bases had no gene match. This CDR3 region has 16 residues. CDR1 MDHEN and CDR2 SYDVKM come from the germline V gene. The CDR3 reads CASSSPGQSWTGELFF. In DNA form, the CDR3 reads TGTGCCAGCAGTAGTCCGGGACAGTCTTGGACCGGGGAGCTGTTTTTT.

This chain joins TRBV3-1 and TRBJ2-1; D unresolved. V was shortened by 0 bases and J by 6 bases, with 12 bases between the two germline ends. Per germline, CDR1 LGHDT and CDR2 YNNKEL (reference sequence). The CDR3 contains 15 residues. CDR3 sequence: CASSQDLSPFNEQFF. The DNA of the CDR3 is TGTGCCAGCAGCCAAGATCTGAGCCCATTCAATGAGCAGTTCTTC.

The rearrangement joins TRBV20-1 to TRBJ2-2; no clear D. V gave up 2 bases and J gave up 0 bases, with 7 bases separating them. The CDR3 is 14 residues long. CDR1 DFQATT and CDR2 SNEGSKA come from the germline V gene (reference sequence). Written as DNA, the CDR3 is TGCAGTGCTAGACCTTTCGCGAACACCGGGGAGCTGTTTTTT. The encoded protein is CSARPFANTGELFF.

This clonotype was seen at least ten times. Written as DNA, the CDR3 is TGTGCCAGCAGCTTATCGCGCCTACGGAGTAAGAACACTGAAGCTTTCTTT. It encodes CASSLSRLRSKNTEAFF. The rearrangement links TRBV7-2 to TRBJ1-1, with D unclear. Germline CDR1 SGHTA, CDR2 FQGNSA. V was shortened by 2 bases and J by 1 base, with 17 bases between the two germline ends. CDR3 size: 17 residues.

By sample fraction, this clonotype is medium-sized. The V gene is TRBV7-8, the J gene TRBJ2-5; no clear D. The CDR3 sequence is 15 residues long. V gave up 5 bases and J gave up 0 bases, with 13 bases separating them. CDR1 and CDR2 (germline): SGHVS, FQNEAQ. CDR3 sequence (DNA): TGTGCCAGCAGCCAAGCCGGAGTGTACCAAGAGACCCAGTACTTC. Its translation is CASSQAGVYQETQYF.

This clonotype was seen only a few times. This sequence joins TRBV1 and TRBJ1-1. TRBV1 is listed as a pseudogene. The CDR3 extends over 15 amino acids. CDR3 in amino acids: CTSSHIAGSNTEAFF. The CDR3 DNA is TGCACCAGCAGCCATATCGCCGGCAGCAACACTGAAGCTTTCTTT.

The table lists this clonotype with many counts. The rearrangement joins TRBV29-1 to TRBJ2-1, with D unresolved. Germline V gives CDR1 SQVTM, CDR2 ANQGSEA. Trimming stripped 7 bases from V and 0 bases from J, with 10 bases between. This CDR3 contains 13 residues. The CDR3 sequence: CSGRLLSYNEQFF. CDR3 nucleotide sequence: TGCAGCGGTAGGCTCCTCTCCTACAATGAGCAGTTCTTC.